This T cell receptor (beta chain) stems from a study of cytomegalovirus exposure and HLA in healthy donors. Study-level results: Investigators reported around 150 TCR beta chains as tied to cytomegalovirus.

In the case of this clone: Its antigen is undetermined.

Germline lookup yields CDR1 SGHRS and CDR2 YFSETQ. The CDR3 totals 18 residues. The V gene lost 0 bases and the J gene lost 3 bases, with 21 bases spanning the gap. Researchers ran the PCR with 60 Vbeta and 13 Jbeta primers. Here immunoSEQ multiplex PCR was the method, and the copy in TCRdb shows in-frame clones only, minus some. The sample holds under 200,000 clones, just over 75% seen once. Sequenced sample: PBMCs. The V call is TRBV5-1, the J call TRBJ2-5; the D gene is possibly TRBD2 (6 bases). This TCR was sampled from a man in his forties in good health and CMV-seronegative. The CDR3 loop is CASSLGLIKEGWKETQYF. The CDR3 DNA is TGCGCCAGCAGCTTGGGGCTAATAAAGGAGGGTTGGAAAGAGACCCAGTACTTC.